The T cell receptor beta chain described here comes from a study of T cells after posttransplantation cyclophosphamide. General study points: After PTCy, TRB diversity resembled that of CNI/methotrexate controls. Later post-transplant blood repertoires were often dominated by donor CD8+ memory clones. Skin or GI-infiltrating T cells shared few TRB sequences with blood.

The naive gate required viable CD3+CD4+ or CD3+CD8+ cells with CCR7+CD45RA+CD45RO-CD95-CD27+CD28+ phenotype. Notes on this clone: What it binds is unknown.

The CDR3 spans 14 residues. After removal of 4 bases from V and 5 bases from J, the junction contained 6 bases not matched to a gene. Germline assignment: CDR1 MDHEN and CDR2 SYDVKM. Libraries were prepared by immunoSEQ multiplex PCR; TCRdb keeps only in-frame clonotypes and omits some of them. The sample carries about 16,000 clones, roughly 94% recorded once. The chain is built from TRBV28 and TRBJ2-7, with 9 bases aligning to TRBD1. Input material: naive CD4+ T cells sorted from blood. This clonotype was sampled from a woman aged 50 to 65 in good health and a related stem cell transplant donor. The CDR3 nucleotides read TGTGCCAGCAGTTCGGGACAGGGTCCCCACGAGCAGTACTTC. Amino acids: CASSSGQGPHEQYF.